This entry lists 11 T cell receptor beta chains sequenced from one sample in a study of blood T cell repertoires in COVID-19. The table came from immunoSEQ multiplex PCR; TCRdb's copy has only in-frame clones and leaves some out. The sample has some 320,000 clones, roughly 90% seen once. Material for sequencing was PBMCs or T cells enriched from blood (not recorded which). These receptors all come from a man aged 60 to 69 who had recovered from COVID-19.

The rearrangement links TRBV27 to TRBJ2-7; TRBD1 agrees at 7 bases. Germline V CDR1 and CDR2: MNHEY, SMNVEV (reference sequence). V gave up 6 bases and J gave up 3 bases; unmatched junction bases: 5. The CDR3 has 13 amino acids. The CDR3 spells CASSRTGYYEQYF. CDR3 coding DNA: TGTGCCAGCAGCCGGACAGGATACTACGAGCAGTACTTC.

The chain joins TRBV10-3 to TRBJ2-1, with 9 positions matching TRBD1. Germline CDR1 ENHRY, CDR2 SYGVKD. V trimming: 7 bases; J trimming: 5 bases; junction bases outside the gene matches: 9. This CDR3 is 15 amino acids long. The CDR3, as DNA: TGTGCCATCAAGCAGACAGGGGGGAAAAACAATGAGCAGTTCTTC. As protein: CAIKQTGGKNNEQFF.

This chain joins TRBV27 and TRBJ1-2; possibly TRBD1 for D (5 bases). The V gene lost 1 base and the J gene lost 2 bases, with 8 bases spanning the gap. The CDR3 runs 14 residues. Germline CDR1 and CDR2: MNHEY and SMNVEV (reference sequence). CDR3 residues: CASSLWAGNYGYTF. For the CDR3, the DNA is TGTGCCAGCAGTTTATGGGCAGGGAACTATGGCTACACCTTC.

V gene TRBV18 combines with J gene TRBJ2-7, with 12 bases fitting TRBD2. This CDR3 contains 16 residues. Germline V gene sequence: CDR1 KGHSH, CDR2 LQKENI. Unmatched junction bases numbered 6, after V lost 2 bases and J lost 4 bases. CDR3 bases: TGTGCCAGCTCACCATCGGGACTAGCGGGTTATTACGAGCAGTACTTC. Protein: CASSPSGLAGYYEQYF.

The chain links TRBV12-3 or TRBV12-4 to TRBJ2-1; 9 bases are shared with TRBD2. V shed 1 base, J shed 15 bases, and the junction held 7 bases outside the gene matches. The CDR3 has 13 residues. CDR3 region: CASSLVGREGPFF. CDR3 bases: TGTGCCAGCAGTTTAGTCGGGCGGGAGGGTCCGTTCTTC.

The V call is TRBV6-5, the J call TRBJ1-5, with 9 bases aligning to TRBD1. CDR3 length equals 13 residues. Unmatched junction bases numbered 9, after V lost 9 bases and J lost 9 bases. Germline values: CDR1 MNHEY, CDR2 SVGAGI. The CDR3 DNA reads TGTGCCAGTTGGACAGGGGCCGCTGGGCCCCAGCATTTT. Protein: CASWTGAAGPQHF.

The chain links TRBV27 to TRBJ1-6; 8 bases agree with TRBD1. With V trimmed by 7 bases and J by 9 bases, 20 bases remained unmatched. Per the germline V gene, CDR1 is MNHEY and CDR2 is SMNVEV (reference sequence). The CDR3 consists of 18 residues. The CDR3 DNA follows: TGTGCCAGCACCTTTCCAGGACAGGGTTTGGTTTTTGTTTCACCCCTCCACTTT. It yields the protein CASTFPGQGLVFVSPLHF.

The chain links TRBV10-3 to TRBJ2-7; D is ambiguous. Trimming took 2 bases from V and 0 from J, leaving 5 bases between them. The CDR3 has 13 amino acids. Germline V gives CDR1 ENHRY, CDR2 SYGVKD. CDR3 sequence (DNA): TGTGCCATCAGTGAGCGGAGCTCCTACGAGCAGTACTTC. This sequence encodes CAISERSSYEQYF.

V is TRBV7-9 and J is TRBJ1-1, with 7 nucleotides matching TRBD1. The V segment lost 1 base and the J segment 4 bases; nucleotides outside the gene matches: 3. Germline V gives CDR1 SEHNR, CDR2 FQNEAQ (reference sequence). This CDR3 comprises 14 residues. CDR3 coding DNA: TGTGCCAGCAGCTTAGTTCGGACAGGCACTGAAGCTTTCTTT. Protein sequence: CASSLVRTGTEAFF. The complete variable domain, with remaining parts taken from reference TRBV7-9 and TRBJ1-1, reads DTGVSQNPRHKITKRGQNVTFRCDPISEHNRLYWYRQTLGQGPEFLTYFQNEAQLEKSRLLSDRFSAERPKGSFSTLEIQRTEQGDSAMYLCASSLVRTGTEAFFGQGTRLTVV.

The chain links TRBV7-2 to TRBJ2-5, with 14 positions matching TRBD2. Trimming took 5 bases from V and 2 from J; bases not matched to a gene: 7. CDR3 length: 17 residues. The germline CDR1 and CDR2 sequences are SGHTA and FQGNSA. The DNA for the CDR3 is TGTGCCAGCAGCGCTCCGGGACTAGCGGGGGCACAAGAGACCCAGTACTTC. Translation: CASSAPGLAGAQETQYF.

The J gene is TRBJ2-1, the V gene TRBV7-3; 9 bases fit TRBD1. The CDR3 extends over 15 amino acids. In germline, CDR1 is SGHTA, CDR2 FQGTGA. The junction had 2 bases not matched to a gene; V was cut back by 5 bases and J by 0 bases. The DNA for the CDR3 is TGTGCCAGCAGCCCGGACAGGGGCTCCTACAATGAGCAGTTCTTC. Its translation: CASSPDRGSYNEQFF.